Sequencing of this T cell receptor beta chain was carried out in a study of blood T cells in healthy people across ages. Donors gave roughly 10 milliliters of peripheral blood apiece. Comment on this clonotype: Its matching antigen is unknown.

Then a second PCR, running about 6 to 12 cycles, was carried out with a sample-barcoded 5' primer and a J-beta primer mix. MiXCR, applied by TCRdb to the 5' RACE reads, yields one record per CDR3 protein. The top ten hold around 11% of the sample, which has 1.5 million to 2 million distinct CDR3 sequences, roughly a third seen once. Overall study findings and caveats: Both higher diversity and more naive CD4+ cells marked long-lived donors when set against aged donors. Measured against age, TCR beta diversity per million T cells decreased in a roughly linear manner.

The source material was blood. The TCR sequence derives from a woman aged 30 to 39 in good health.

CDR3 residues: CASRVVAGLLDEQYF. The CDR3 region has the DNA TGTGCCAGCAGAGTCGTCGCGGGCCTCCTTGACGAGCAGTACTTC. This sequence joins TRBV2 and TRBJ2-7; weak D call: TRBD2 (5 bases). Germline assignment: CDR1 SNHLY and CDR2 FYNNEI. The CDR3 totals 15 residues. The V end lost 6 bases, the J end lost 5 bases, and 20 bases lay between the germline ends. Full variable domain (outside the CDR3, taken from reference TRBV2 and TRBJ2-7): EPEVTQTPSHQVTQMGQEVILRCVPISNHLYFYWYRQILGQKVEFLVSFYNNEISEKSEIFDDQFSVERPDGSNFTLKIRSTKLEDSAMYFCASRVVAGLLDEQYFGPGTRLTVT.